Below are 2 T cell receptor beta chains sequenced from a single sample in a study of cytomegalovirus exposure and HLA in healthy donors. PCR was performed using 60 Vbeta and 13 Jbeta primers. Repertoires were generated with immunoSEQ multiplex PCR, while TCRdb's copy carries only in-frame clones and drops some. Of 110,000 to 150,000 clones listed, around three quarters are singletons. The sequencing sample was made of PBMCs. These receptors were taken from a woman under 30 in good health and CMV-seropositive.

The chain is built from TRBV19 and TRBJ1-3; D remains unclear. The CDR3 contains 13 residues. Germline V gene sequence: CDR1 LNHDA, CDR2 SQIVND (reference sequence). Trimming shortened V by 5 bases and J by 4 bases, and 9 bases separated the two germline ends. CDR3: CASSWGGGNTIYF. The DNA for the CDR3 is TGTGCCAGTAGTTGGGGAGGCGGAAACACCATATATTTT. The full variable domain, completed using reference TRBV19 and TRBJ1-3, is DGGITQSPKYLFRKEGQNVTLSCEQNLNHDAMYWYRQDPGQGLRLIYYSQIVNDFQKGDIAEGYSVSREKKESFPLTVTSAQKNPTAFYLCASSWGGGNTIYFGEGSWLTVV.

This clone occurred once. The chain is built from TRBV4-2 and TRBJ1-4; D ambiguous. The V end lost 2 bases, the J end lost 2 bases, and 9 bases lay between the germline ends. CDR1 and CDR2 (germline): LGHNA, YNFKEQ. This CDR3 contains 15 residues. The DNA of the CDR3 is TGTGCCAGCAGCCAACTCGGAGGGACTAATGAAAAACTGTTTTTT. Translation gives CASSQLGGTNEKLFF.